This TCR beta chain was profiled in a study of CD8 T cells in Susac syndrome (dated by TCRdb to the late 2010s). Background on the whole study: Repertoire sequencing was used to test whether CD8+ T cell activation and differentiation in Susac syndrome was antigen driven. Clonality of the CD8+ T cell repertoire was compared between over ten healthy donors, around 14 Susac syndrome patients and around 15 multiple sclerosis patients.

A note on this clonotype: Its target antigen remains unknown. Per-base qualities were not stored, and no clone one base away is much larger.

RNA was extracted using the RNeasy kit, and about 0.5 to 1 ug of the RNA was reverse transcribed with random hexamers. The immunoSEQ multiplex PCR assay, which covers 54 Vbeta and 13 Jbeta segments, was used to amplify TCR beta CDR3 regions. Bias from PCR amplification was corrected by using a synthetic template baseline for primer optimization and for computational correction. The paper's data handling went like this. Only productive sequences were kept, with reads annotated to V, D and J genes according to IMGT and analyzed in immunoSEQ Analyzer. Clonality was computed as one minus Shannon entropy normalized by log2 of the number of productive unique sequences. Public and private clones were assessed among the 100 most prevalent clones of each patient and control. Clones were defined as Susac-specific if absent from the healthy and MS cohorts, from around 1,100 published viral clones and from other ImmuneACCESS disease sequences. Starting from the raw public reads, TCRdb applied fastp trimming at Q25, assembled clones with MiXCR and retained in-frame beta chains. Identical CDR3 protein sequences are pooled into one entry, listed with their most common genes and DNA. The V and J calls were not made by the authors but by TCRdb's processing. The sample includes roughly 150,000 distinct CDR3 sequences, with around 95% observed a single time. The leading ten clones occupy 0.14% to 0.15% of the sample.

CDR1 and CDR2 were assigned from the germline V gene as SQVTM and ANQGSEA. The CDR3 contains 14 residues, cysteine and phenylalanine counted. Left in the record is the CDR3 DNA by itself, 42 bases read in frame from the first base. The junction carries 9 bases between V and J, which are trimmed by 3 bases and 0 bases respectively. High-throughput TCR beta sequencing profiled peripheral blood CD8+ and CD4+ T cells from healthy donors, Susac syndrome patients and multiple sclerosis patients. Multiple sclerosis controls were treatment-naive patients with stable or active relapsing-remitting disease fulfilling revised McDonald criteria. Bulk CD8+ and CD4+ T cells were purified magnetically by negative isolation, whereas CD8+ TEMRA cells were enriched by FACS. Blood was collected in EDTA tubes and processed within 24 hours, with PBMCs isolated through density gradient centrifugation. PBMCs intended for TCR sequencing were frozen in liquid nitrogen and were later thawed in a 37 degrees C water bath. The sorted or isolated CD4+, CD8+ and CD8+ TEMRA cells reached a purity of at least 90%.

The study at large found these results: The TCR sequencing and HLA analysis was acknowledged to have included a relatively small number of individuals.

The origin of this receptor is a human donor with multiple sclerosis. The sample comprised CD8+ T cells from PBMCs. This sequence uses TRBV29-1 and TRBJ1-5, and TRBD1 may be the D gene, going by 5 matching bases. The CDR3 protein sequence reads: CSVDTGDSNQPQHF. The DNA sequence is given as TGCAGCGTTGACACAGGTGATAGCAATCAGCCCCAGCATTTT.